A selection of T cell receptor beta chains follows, all from one sample in a study of blood T cell repertoires in COVID-19. Profiled with immunoSEQ multiplex PCR; TCRdb holds only in-frame clones, not every one. The sample lists about 260,000 clones; around 87% were seen once. Sequenced: peripheral blood. The receptors were sampled from a woman aged 55-75 years with COVID-19, enrolled during active disease. CDR3s include the opening cysteine and the closing phenylalanine or tryptophan. D genes are given only for firm matches. Part of the rows lack a size; the others show once, few, many or a class for expanded clones.

V	J	D	size	DNA	CDR3
TRBV3-1/TRBV3-2	TRBJ2-7	NA	NA	TGTGCCAGCAGCCACGGGGTCCACGAGCAGTACTTC	CASSHGVHEQYF
TRBV19	TRBJ1-4	TRBD1	NA	TGTGCCAGTAGTTTTCGGACAGGGGGCGGTGAAAAACTGTTTTTT	CASSFRTGGGEKLFF
TRBV7-3	TRBJ2-1	TRBD1	NA	TGTGCCAGCAGCTCTGAACAGGGGGCACGGTACAATGAGCAGTTCTTC	CASSSEQGARYNEQFF
TRBV6-2/TRBV6-3	TRBJ1-6	NA	NA	TGTGCCAGCAGCTCCCAGACAGGAGGTAATTCACCCCTCCACTTT	CASSSQTGGNSPLHF
TRBV7-7	TRBJ1-4	NA	NA	TGTGCCAGCAGCTTAGAGGGGGGGACGCGAGGGGAGCCTAATGAAAAACTGTTTTTT	CASSLEGGTRGEPNEKLFF
TRBV6-5	TRBJ1-1	NA	NA	TGTGCCAGCAGTCGACCTGGAGACAGAAAAGCTTTCTTT	CASSRPGDRKAFF
TRBV10-1	TRBJ1-2	NA	NA	TGCGCCAGCAGTGAACGGGGGGCCAACTATGGCTACACCTTC	CASSERGANYGYTF
TRBV19	TRBJ1-5	NA	NA	TGTGCCAGTAGTGCACGGACAGAGAGGCATTTT	CASSARTERHF
TRBV5-4	TRBJ2-1	TRBD2	NA	TGTGCCAGCAGCTTGGATCGACTAGCGCAGTACAATGAGCAGTTCTTC	CASSLDRLAQYNEQFF
TRBV30	TRBJ1-1	NA	NA	TGTGCCTGGAAGGGGCAGGGGAACACTGAAGCTTTCTTT	CAWKGQGNTEAFF
TRBV2	TRBJ2-7	NA	many	TGTGCCAGTCAGCGGTTGAGCTCCTACGAGCAGTACTTC	CASQRLSSYEQYF
TRBV24-1	TRBJ2-7	TRBD2	NA	TGTGCCACCAGTCTGGGGGGGAGGCACTACGAGCAGTACTTC	CATSLGGRHYEQYF
TRBV7-6	TRBJ2-1	TRBD2	NA	TGTGCCAGCAGCTTAGCGCGGGAGGGCCGAGGCAATGAGCAGTTCTTC	CASSLAREGRGNEQFF
TRBV6-5	TRBJ2-7	NA	NA	TGTGCCAGCAGCGTCACAGGAGCCGCGGCCTACGAGCAGTACTTC	CASSVTGAAAYEQYF
TRBV2	TRBJ1-2	TRBD1	NA	TGTGCCAGCAGTCGGGACAGATCTTCCTTATTTTTTGGCTACACCTTC	CASSRDRSSLFFGYTF
TRBV9	TRBJ2-3	TRBD2	once	TGTGCCAGCAACCAAGATGGACTAGCGGGAGATCGAGATACGCAGTATTTT	CASNQDGLAGDRDTQYF
TRBV27	TRBJ1-4	TRBD1	once	TGTGCCACCGGCAACAGACAGGGCGGAAAACTGTTTTTT	CATGNRQGGKLFF
TRBV10-3	TRBJ2-1	NA	NA	TGTGCCATCAGTGAGTATAGGGGTGTAGGGGGAACCTCCTACAATGAGCAGTTCTTC	CAISEYRGVGGTSYNEQFF
TRBV2	TRBJ1-2	TRBD1	NA	TGTGCCAGCAGTGAACCGGGACAGGCCTATGGCTACACCTTC	CASSEPGQAYGYTF
TRBV4-2	TRBJ2-3	TRBD2	NA	TGTGCCAGCAGCCCTCGACTAGCGGGAGGAAACGCGCAGTATTTT	CASSPRLAGGNAQYF
TRBV19	TRBJ1-3	NA	NA	TGTGCCACAACCCCGGGGAACCGTTTTTATTCTGGAAACACCATATATTTT	CATTPGNRFYSGNTIYF
TRBV9	TRBJ1-2	NA	NA	TGTGCCAGCAGCGTAGGTCAGTCTTTTAACTATGGCTACACCTTC	CASSVGQSFNYGYTF
TRBV10-2	TRBJ1-1	NA	NA	TGCGCCAGCACCGAAGGACAAATTGAAGCTTTCTTT	CASTEGQIEAFF
TRBV7-8	TRBJ2-7	TRBD2	NA	TGTGCCAGCAGCTTAGGTGCTAGCGGGGCCTACGAGCAGTACTTC	CASSLGASGAYEQYF
TRBV29-1	TRBJ2-3	NA	NA	TGCAGCGTCGACGGACAGAACACAGATACGCAGTATTTT	CSVDGQNTDTQYF
TRBV5-1	TRBJ2-7	TRBD2	few	TGCGCCAGCAGCTCAGGGGTAGCGGGAGCCTACGAGCAGTACTTC	CASSSGVAGAYEQYF